This section outlines one T cell receptor (beta chain) sequence together with its context. The method was immunoSEQ multiplex PCR; TCRdb's version includes in-frame clones alone and lacks a portion of them. The table lists around 250,000 clones, roughly 85% of them singletons. The sample comes from a study of blood T cell repertoires in COVID-19. Trimming removed 6 bases from V and 1 base from J, with 19 bases in between. Germline V gene sequence: CDR1 SGHRS, CDR2 YFSETQ. The CDR3 runs to 16 residues. The rearrangement links TRBV5-1 to TRBJ1-1; TRBD1 might be the D (5 bases). This clonotype originated in a man over 45 with active or convalescent COVID-19. Specimen: peripheral blood. The CDR3 is CASTARVSGGNTEAFF. For the CDR3, the DNA is TGCGCCAGCACAGCCCGGGTATCCGGGGGGAACACTGAAGCTTTCTTT.